The clone carrying this T cell receptor beta chain was picked up many times. From germline, CDR1 is KGHDR and CDR2 SFDVKD. V was pared by 4 bases and J by 3 bases, with 4 bases of the junction left unmatched. The CDR3 sequence is 14 residues long. The entry originates in a study of neurological immune-mediated disorders. The making of cDNA relied on 5'RACE with 10-nucleotide random UMIs. MiXCR, applied by TCRdb to the 5' RACE reads, yields one record per CDR3 protein. Among tens of thousands of distinct CDR3 sequences listed, around 5.8% were seen once. The TCR was taken from a woman aged 18 to 35 with multiple sclerosis. The V call is TRBV24-1, the J call TRBJ1-2, with TRBD1 identical over 7 bases. The specimen was CD4+ T cells from blood. This chain's CDR3 is CATSDPGQHYGYTF. The DNA of the CDR3 is TGTGCCACCAGTGACCCGGGACAGCACTATGGCTACACCTTC.